Below are 5 T cell receptor beta chains sequenced from a single sample in a study of shared clonotypes between healthy human individuals. Sequencing used immunoSEQ multiplex PCR; TCRdb keeps in-frame clones, though not all of them. Of about 1.5 million clones listed, roughly 98% are singletons. The specimen sequenced was naive CD4+ T cells sorted from blood. The subset is: CD45RA+ positively selected. The receptor source for this set is a man aged 30 to 45 in good health.

V and J are TRBV5-5 and TRBJ1-2; 9 bases map to TRBD1. CDR3 length: 16 residues. After removal of 1 base from V and 7 bases from J, the junction contained 11 bases not matched to a gene. From germline, CDR1 is SGHKS and CDR2 YYEKEE (reference sequence). CDR3: CASSLIPQGAKGGYTF. CDR3 DNA: TGTGCCAGCAGCTTGATCCCACAGGGGGCCAAGGGTGGCTACACCTTC.

This clone was seen a single time. The V and J genes are TRBV4-1 and TRBJ2-7; 7 nucleotides match TRBD2. The CDR3 extends over 14 amino acids. With 8 bases clipped from V and 5 bases from J, the junction kept 12 bases outside the gene matches. CDR1 and CDR2 from the germline V gene are MGHRA and YSYEKL. The CDR3 loop reads CASGTTPDSHEQYF. CDR3 in DNA: TGCGCCAGCGGGACTACCCCCGACAGTCACGAGCAGTACTTC.

The chain has TRBV10-1 and TRBJ2-2; maybe TRBD2 (6 bases). The CDR3 contains 15 residues. V was trimmed by 5 bases and J by 3 bases, leaving 13 bases between them. Germline V gene lookup returns CDR1 WNHNN and CDR2 SYGVQD (reference sequence). The CDR3 bases are TGCGCCAGCAGTCGGGACCGGAGGGACACCGGGGAGCTGTTTTTT. It is translated as CASSRDRRDTGELFF.

This sequence joins TRBV2 and TRBJ2-2; TRBD2 matches at 9 bases. Germline values: CDR1 SNHLY, CDR2 FYNNEI. The junction had 12 bases not matched to a gene; V was cut back by 4 bases and J by 6 bases. The CDR3 length is 17 residues. The CDR3 loop reads CASSARGAGGPAGELFF. The DNA of the CDR3 is TGTGCCAGCAGTGCCCGGGGGGCGGGAGGGCCCGCCGGGGAGCTGTTTTTT.

The chain is built from TRBV11-2 and TRBJ2-1, with 14 bases lining up with TRBD2. Losses at the gene ends were 6 bases for V and 2 bases for J; bases not matched to a gene: 9. The CDR3 consists of 18 residues. Germline CDR1 SGHAT, CDR2 FQNNGV. The CDR3, as DNA: TGTGCCAGCAGACCGGGGACTAGCGGGAGTCTTACCTACAATGAGCAGTTCTTC. Protein sequence: CASRPGTSGSLTYNEQFF.